The present T cell receptor (beta chain) was sequenced within a study of cytomegalovirus exposure and HLA in healthy donors. Whole-study findings and limits: Later on, a genetic analysis was performed. It linked a missense variant in DCLRE1C with V- and J-gene trimming of TCR beta. In a later analysis, at a false discovery rate of 0.05, 16,951 TCR beta sequences matched HLA alleles.

Concerning this clone: Its antigen is as yet unknown.

Vbeta (60) and Jbeta (13) primers were used in the PCR. The protocol was immunoSEQ multiplex PCR, while the TCRdb copy is restricted to in-frame clones and leaves out a portion. Found here are some 150,000 clones, less than 65% of them singletons; the top ten hold 2.5% to 3.5%. It was healthy bone marrow donors who served as donors. While unrecorded immune exposures were likely, the donors were nominally healthy when sampled. CDR3 length: 16 amino acids. J gave up 10 bases and V 1 base, and 15 bases lay outside the gene matches. CDR1 and CDR2 (germline): MNHNY, SVGAGI (reference sequence). J is TRBJ1-1 and V is TRBV6-6, with 7 bases that match TRBD1. The sequencing sample was made of PBMCs. This TCR was recovered from a woman between 25 and 40 years old in good health and CMV-seropositive. The CDR3 loop reads CASSYYGTAEVYVAFF. The CDR3 DNA reads TGTGCCAGCAGTTACTACGGGACAGCCGAGGTGTATGTAGCTTTCTTT.